The T cell receptor beta chain described here comes from a study of blood T cell repertoires in COVID-19. Looking at the study overall: Sites in the United States, Italy and Spain provided acute and convalescent COVID-19 samples. From T cells, B-cell-depleted T cells, or PBMCs came the material, which was cDNA or gDNA.

In the authors' workflow: The authors estimated nucleated cell counts from reference gene primer amplification. Libraries were prepared by immunoSEQ multiplex PCR; TCRdb keeps only in-frame clonotypes and omits some of them. For V, J and clone size, that table is used; D and trimming come from the DNA. The sample has a few hundred thousand clones, approximately 89% seen once. CDR1 and CDR2 (germline): SGHTA, FQGNSA. V lost 5 bases, J lost 0 bases, and 12 bases stayed unmatched. This CDR3 is 17 amino acids long. Participants spanned ages roughly 18 to 95 years and resided in roughly 22 US areas. The V and J genes are TRBV7-2 and TRBJ1-2; 7 bases map to TRBD1. Sequences were obtained from PBMCs or T cells enriched from blood (not recorded which). The clonotype was recovered from a middle-aged woman who had been exposed to COVID-19. In nucleotides, the CDR3 is TGTGCCAGCAGCCCGTCCGGGACAGCCTCCTCTAACTATGGCTACACCTTC. Translating it yields CASSPSGTASSNYGYTF.